What follows are 15 T cell receptor beta chains derived from one specimen sequenced in a study of T cell responses to AZD1222 COVID-19 vaccine. This table comes from immunoSEQ multiplex PCR, and its TCRdb copy is limited to in-frame clones, with some not included. The sample yields approximately 130,000 clones, more than 90% seen once. The starting material was peripheral blood, obtained on day 0 of AZD1222 vaccination. The receptors originated from an adult in good health.

The chain couples TRBV7-9 to TRBJ2-7; a weak D match, TRBD1 (5 bases). Trimming took 3 bases from V and 7 from J, leaving 13 bases between them. The CDR3 spans 13 residues. In germline, CDR1 is SEHNR, CDR2 FQNEAQ (reference sequence). The DNA of the CDR3 is TGTGCCAGCAGCTTGGTCCAGGGATGGGAGCAGTACTTC. It is translated as CASSLVQGWEQYF.

CDR3 residues: CASSREGNPYEQYF. Written as DNA, the CDR3 is TGCGCCAGCAGCAGGGAGGGAAATCCCTACGAGCAGTACTTC. The chain is built from TRBV4-1 and TRBJ2-7; 7 bases are a match to TRBD2. V trimming: 5 bases; J trimming: 2 bases; junction bases outside the gene matches: 6. Germline CDR1 and CDR2: MGHRA and YSYEKL. The CDR3 has 14 residues.

This chain uses TRBV9 with TRBJ2-5; no clear D gene. The CDR3 runs to 13 residues. V was trimmed by 2 bases and J by 2 bases, leaving 7 bases between them. Germline V lookup: CDR1 SGDLS, CDR2 YYNGEE. The CDR3 is CASSVRGQETQYF. CDR3 nucleotide sequence: TGTGCCAGCAGCGTCCGCGGACAAGAGACCCAGTACTTC.

CDR3 in amino acids: CASTRTGGSTEAFF. In DNA, the CDR3 is TGTGCCAGCACCCGGACAGGGGGGAGCACTGAAGCTTTCTTT. This rearrangement joins TRBV25-1 to TRBJ1-1; 10 bases align to TRBD1. Germline V gene data show CDR1 as MGHDK and CDR2 as SYGVNS. The V segment lost 7 bases and the J segment 4 bases; nucleotides outside the gene matches: 6. The CDR3 loop spans 14 amino acids.

This chain connects TRBV4-2 to TRBJ1-2, with TRBD1 matching 8 bases. This CDR3 has 16 amino acids. The junction had 12 bases not matched to a gene; V was cut back by 1 base and J by 8 bases. CDR1 is LGHNA, CDR2 YNFKEQ, per germline. CDR3 amino acids: CASSQVGQGALNGYTF. The CDR3 DNA reads as TGTGCCAGCAGCCAAGTGGGGCAGGGGGCATTGAACGGCTACACCTTC.

The chain employs TRBV5-5 and TRBJ1-5; D not resolved. Germline V lookup: CDR1 SGHKS, CDR2 YYEKEE (reference sequence). Trimming stripped 4 bases from V and 2 bases from J, with 25 bases between. The CDR3 sequence is 19 residues long. CDR3 bases: TGTGCCAGCAGCATCGGCGTGGGGAAGAGAATGAGGGGCAATCAGCCCCAGCATTTT. Residues: CASSIGVGKRMRGNQPQHF.

This chain links TRBV28 with TRBJ2-3; 10 bases line up with TRBD2. The CDR3 sequence is 15 residues long. CDR1 and CDR2 (germline): MDHEN, SYDVKM. The ends lost 2 bases at V and 4 bases at J; junction bases unmatched: 3. The CDR3 coding sequence is TGTGCCAGCAGTTTAAGCCTAGCGGGAGCAGATACGCAGTATTTT. Its protein is CASSLSLAGADTQYF.

The rearrangement links TRBV6-2 or TRBV6-3 to TRBJ2-7; 7 nucleotides align to TRBD2. The CDR3 consists of 15 residues. Germline loops: CDR1 MNHEY, CDR2 SVGEGT. J lost 3 bases, V lost 2 bases, and 7 bases had no gene match. For the CDR3, the DNA is TGTGCCAGCAGTTACCCGAGCGGGATCGGCTACGAGCAGTACTTC. This encodes CASSYPSGIGYEQYF.

This clone came up once. The gene calls are TRBV28 and TRBJ2-3; D call uncertain. CDR1 is MDHEN, CDR2 SYDVKM, per germline. The V and J ends lost 6 bases and 1 base respectively, with 20 bases between them. This CDR3 comprises 17 residues. Here the CDR3 DNA reads TGTGCCAGCAGGTCCCCTAGAACCGGGCGGCGCACAGATACGCAGTATTTT. This sequence encodes CASRSPRTGRRTDTQYF. The whole variable domain, remainder taken from reference TRBV28 and TRBJ2-3, is DVKVTQSSRYLVKRTGEKVFLECVQDMDHENMFWYRQDPGLGLRLIYFSYDVKMKEKGDIPEGYSVSREKKERFSLILESASTNQTSMYLCASRSPRTGRRTDTQYFGPGTRLTVL.

The chain links TRBV12-3 or TRBV12-4 to TRBJ1-2; D is undetermined. V dropped 6 bases and J dropped 1 base, with 3 bases sitting between them. The CDR3 loop spans 11 amino acids. The CDR3 loop reads CASSRNYGYTF. DNA for the CDR3: TGTGCCAGCAGCCGTAACTATGGCTACACCTTC.

In the case of this clone: The junction shows a germline mismatch at one end, possibly a read error. V gene TRBV28 combines with J gene TRBJ1-2; no definite D call. The germline V gene encodes CDR1 MDHEN and CDR2 SYDVKM. This CDR3 has 13 residues. CDR3 sequence reads: CASRDLRPTLGDF. CDR3 sequence (DNA): TGTGCCAGCAGGGACCTCAGGCCCACCCTAGGAGACTTC.

The chain carries TRBV4-2 and TRBJ2-2, with 10 bases lining up with TRBD2. CDR3 size: 16 residues. Germline assignment: CDR1 LGHNA and CDR2 YNFKEQ. V was pared by 0 bases and J by 6 bases, with 4 bases of the junction left unmatched. CDR3 region: CASSQDTSGGAGELFF. The CDR3 DNA is TGTGCCAGCAGCCAAGATACGAGCGGGGGGGCCGGGGAGCTGTTTTTT.

The rearrangement links TRBV5-1 to TRBJ1-2; no reliable D call. Per the germline V gene, CDR1 is SGHRS and CDR2 is YFSETQ. This CDR3 is built from 12 residues. V was shortened by 0 bases and J by 6 bases, with 6 bases between the two germline ends. CDR3 DNA: TGCGCCAGCAGCTTGGAATTTGATGGCTACACCTTC. It yields the protein CASSLEFDGYTF.

V usage is TRBV14 and J usage is TRBJ1-6; 9 nucleotides match TRBD1. CDR3 size: 17 residues. V was clipped by 3 bases and J by 7 bases; unmatched bases: 10. CDR1 is SGHDN and CDR2 is FVKESK in the germline V gene. In DNA, the CDR3 is TGTGCCAGCAGCCACGGGACAGGGTACCCAGACAATTCACCCCTCCACTTT. This encodes CASSHGTGYPDNSPLHF.

This chain joins TRBV9 and TRBJ1-2; a possible D gene is TRBD1 (5 bases). Per the germline V gene, CDR1 is SGDLS and CDR2 is YYNGEE. Trimming pared 3 bases from V and 0 bases from J, leaving 12 bases between. This CDR3 spans 15 amino acids. CDR3 sequence (DNA): TGTGCCAGCAGCGGACAGACAGTCCCTAACTATGGCTACACCTTC. Protein sequence: CASSGQTVPNYGYTF.